This T cell receptor (beta chain) was captured in a study of blood T cell repertoires in COVID-19. CDR3 length equals 12 residues. Germline V gene sequence: CDR1 SNHLY, CDR2 FYNNEI. Deletions cut 2 bases from V and 7 bases from J, with 5 bases between. Methods used by the authors: Estimated nucleated cell counts came from reference gene primer amplification. Sequencing used immunoSEQ multiplex PCR; TCRdb keeps in-frame clones, though not all of them. D and trimming come from the DNA, and the V and J calls and clone size come from that table. Found here are approximately 75,000 clones, around 88% of them singletons; the top ten hold around 0.6%. This clone was counted a single time.

The V gene is TRBV2, the J gene TRBJ2-2; D possibly corresponds to TRBD1 (5 bases). The specimen was peripheral blood. The sequence was collected from a man in his 60s with acute or convalescent COVID-19. CDR3 residues: CASSERGGELFF. As DNA, the CDR3 is TGTGCCAGCAGTGAAAGGGGCGGGGAGCTGTTTTTT.